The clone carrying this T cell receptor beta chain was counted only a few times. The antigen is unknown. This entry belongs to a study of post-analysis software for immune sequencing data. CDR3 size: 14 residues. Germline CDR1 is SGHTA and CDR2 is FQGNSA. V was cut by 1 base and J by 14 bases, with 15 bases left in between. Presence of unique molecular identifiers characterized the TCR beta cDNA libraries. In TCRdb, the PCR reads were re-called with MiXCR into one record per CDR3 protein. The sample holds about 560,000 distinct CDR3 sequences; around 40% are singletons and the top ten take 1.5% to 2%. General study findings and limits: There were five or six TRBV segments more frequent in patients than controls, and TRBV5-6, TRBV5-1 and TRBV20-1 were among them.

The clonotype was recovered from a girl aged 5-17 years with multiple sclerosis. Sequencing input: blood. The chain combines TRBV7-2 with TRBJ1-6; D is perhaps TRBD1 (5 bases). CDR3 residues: CASSLGRGGVSLHF. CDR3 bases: TGTGCCAGCAGCTTAGGGCGGGGAGGGGTATCCCTCCACTTT.